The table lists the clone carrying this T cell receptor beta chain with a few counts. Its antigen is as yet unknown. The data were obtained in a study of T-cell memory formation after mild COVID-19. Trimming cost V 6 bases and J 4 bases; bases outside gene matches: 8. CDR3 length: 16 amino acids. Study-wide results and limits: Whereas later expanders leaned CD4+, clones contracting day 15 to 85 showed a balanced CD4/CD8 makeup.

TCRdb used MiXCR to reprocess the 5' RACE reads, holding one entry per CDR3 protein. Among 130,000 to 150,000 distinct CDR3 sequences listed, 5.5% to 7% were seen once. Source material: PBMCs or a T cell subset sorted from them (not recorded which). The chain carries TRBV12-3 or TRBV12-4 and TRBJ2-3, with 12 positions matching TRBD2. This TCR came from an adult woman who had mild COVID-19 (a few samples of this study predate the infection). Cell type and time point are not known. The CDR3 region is CASSLGLAGFPDTQYF. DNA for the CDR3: TGTGCCAGCAGCCTTGGACTAGCGGGGTTTCCAGATACGCAGTATTTT.